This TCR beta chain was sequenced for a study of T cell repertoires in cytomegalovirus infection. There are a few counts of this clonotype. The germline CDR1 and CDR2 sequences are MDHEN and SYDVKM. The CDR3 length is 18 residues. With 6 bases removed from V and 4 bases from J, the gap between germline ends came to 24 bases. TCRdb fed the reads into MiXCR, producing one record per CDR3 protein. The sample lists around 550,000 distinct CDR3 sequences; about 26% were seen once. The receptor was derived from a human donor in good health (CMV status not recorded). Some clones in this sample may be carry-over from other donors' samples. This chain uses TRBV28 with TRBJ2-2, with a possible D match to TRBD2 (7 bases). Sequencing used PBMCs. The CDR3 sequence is CASRLMRGGLQSTGELFF. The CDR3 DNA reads TGTGCCAGCAGGTTAATGAGGGGGGGCCTCCAGAGCACCGGGGAGCTGTTTTTT.